This T cell receptor beta chain was obtained from a study of blood T cell repertoires in COVID-19. V shed 4 bases and J shed 2 bases, with 9 bases lying between them. The CDR3 has 13 residues. The germline V gene has CDR1 MDHEN and CDR2 SYDVKM. The data were produced by immunoSEQ multiplex PCR, yet TCRdb's version contains in-frame clones alone and is incomplete. The sample contains about 180,000 clones, approximately 86% of which appear only once. The clonotype was recovered from a man over 45 with active or convalescent COVID-19. The source material was peripheral blood. This sequence joins TRBV28 and TRBJ2-7; D might be TRBD1 (6 bases). CDR3 protein: CASSSTGPYEQYF. The CDR3 DNA is TGTGCCAGCAGTTCCACAGGGCCCTACGAGCAGTACTTC.